Presented here are 6 T cell receptor beta chains from one specimen sequenced in a study of identical twins. TCRdb itself ran the 5' RACE reads through MiXCR, one entry per CDR3 protein. The sample consists of some 1,600,000 distinct CDR3 sequences, 32% of them appearing once. The source material was cord blood. The receptor set was obtained from a newborn girl in good health.

This clonotype was counted only a few times. The genes are TRBV6-6 and TRBJ2-1, with TRBD2 identical over 8 bases. Germline CDR1 is MNHNY and CDR2 is SVGAGI (reference sequence). With 2 bases clipped from V and 1 base from J, the junction kept 7 bases outside the gene matches. The CDR3 runs to 17 residues. Here the CDR3 reads CASSYQKSGRSYNEQFF. In DNA form, the CDR3 reads TGTGCCAGCAGTTACCAGAAAAGCGGGAGATCCTACAATGAGCAGTTCTTC.

The V and J genes are TRBV12-3 or TRBV12-4 and TRBJ2-7; a possible D gene is TRBD2 (6 bases). V lost 0 bases and J 7 bases, leaving 16 bases between the germline ends. The CDR3 covers 15 residues. For the CDR3, the DNA is TGTGCCAGCAGTTTAGCTCTAGGGGACCGGGGGGAGCAGTACTTC. The encoded protein is CASSLALGDRGEQYF.

J is TRBJ2-7 and V is TRBV5-1, with TRBD2 identical over 10 bases. The CDR3 runs 17 residues. Germline V lookup: CDR1 SGHRS, CDR2 YFSETQ. The ends lost 4 bases at V and 0 bases at J; junction bases unmatched: 10. DNA of the CDR3: TGCGCCAGCAGCCTGAGGCCGCTAGCGGGGGACTCCTACGAGCAGTACTTC. It translates to CASSLRPLAGDSYEQYF.

In this sample, this clonotype turned up a few times. The chain joins TRBV19 to TRBJ2-7; 10 bases map to TRBD1. Germline V lookup: CDR1 LNHDA, CDR2 SQIVND (reference sequence). The V gene end was trimmed by 6 bases and the J gene end by 4 bases; junction bases not matched to a gene: 12. This CDR3 spans 16 amino acids. The CDR3 nucleotides are TGTGCCAGTAGCTTCGCCCCCGGGACAGGGGTTTACGAGCAGTACTTC. Translating gives CASSFAPGTGVYEQYF.

The genes are TRBV4-1 and TRBJ1-5; TRBD1 aligns across 10 bases. Looked up from germline, CDR1 is MGHRA and CDR2 is YSYEKL. Losses at the gene ends were 7 bases for V and 6 bases for J; bases not matched to a gene: 6. The CDR3 is 14 amino acids. The CDR3 nucleotides are TGCGCCAGCAAGGGGACAGGGGTGGGTCAGCCCCAGCATTTT. This sequence encodes CASKGTGVGQPQHF.

The V call is TRBV2, the J call TRBJ2-7; possible D gene TRBD2, 6 bases. The assigned J gene may be wrong: the sequence end matches TRBJ2-5 better. Germline-derived CDR1 and CDR2 are SNHLY and FYNNEI. This CDR3 is built from 12 residues. CDR3 residues: CAKGLSPETQYF. CDR3 coding DNA: TGTGCCAAGGGACTCAGCCCTGAGACCCAGTACTTC.